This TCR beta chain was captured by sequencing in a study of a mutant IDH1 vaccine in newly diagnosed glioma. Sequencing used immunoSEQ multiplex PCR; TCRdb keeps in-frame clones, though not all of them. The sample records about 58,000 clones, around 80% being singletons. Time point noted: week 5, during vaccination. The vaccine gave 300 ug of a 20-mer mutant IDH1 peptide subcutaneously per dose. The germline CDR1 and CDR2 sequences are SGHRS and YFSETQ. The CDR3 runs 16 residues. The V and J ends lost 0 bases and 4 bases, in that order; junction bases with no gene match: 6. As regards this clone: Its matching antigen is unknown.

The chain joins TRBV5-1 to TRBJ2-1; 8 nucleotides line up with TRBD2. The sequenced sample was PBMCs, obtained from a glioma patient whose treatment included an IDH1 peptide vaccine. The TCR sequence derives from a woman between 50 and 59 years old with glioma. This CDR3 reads CASSLAVASGYNEQFF. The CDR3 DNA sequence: TGCGCCAGCAGCTTGGCCGTGGCTAGCGGGTACAATGAGCAGTTCTTC.